This T cell receptor (beta chain) is drawn from a study of blood T cell repertoires in COVID-19 (dated by TCRdb to 2020 to 2022). Context from the whole study: Samples covering the acute and convalescent phases of COVID-19 were provided by collaborators in the United States, Italy and Spain. Deeply sampled blood TCRbeta repertoires from subjects exposed to, actively infected with, or recovered from COVID-19 were included in the dataset. Sample metadata almost always included a de-identified subject ID, COVID-19 status, age in years and sex. The samples were drawn from the first 160 participants of the ongoing ImmuneRACE study and from 950 to 1,500 subjects provided by 6 global collaborators. Where HLA class I and class II types were available, the types were taken from metadata supplied by the sample provider, not from assay-based typing. The material from the prospective study consisted of cDNA or gDNA derived from T cells, B-cell-depleted T cells, or PBMCs. A freely available public database, intended as a resource for researchers studying the immune response to SARS-CoV-2, is where the repertoires were released. The paper as a whole reports these results and caveats: The amount of clinical and demographic metadata varied by source and participant and was provided uncurated.

On this clone itself: What antigen it recognizes has not been identified. There are no base qualities to consult, and no much larger clone falls within one base.

Another Seattle source contributed samples from volunteer blood donors who had recovered from COVID-19. Whole blood was collected in K2EDTA tubes by collaborating institutions according to the institutions' own protocols. For TCRbeta analysis, collaborator samples were shipped as frozen whole blood, as isolated PBMCs, or as DNA extracted from either sample type. V loses 4 bases, J loses 4 bases, and the germline ends lie 13 bases apart. CDR1 and CDR2, per the germline V gene (reference sequence), are MNHEY and SMNVEV. The CDR3 starts with the cysteine, ends with the phenylalanine, and has 14 residues. Only the CDR3 portion is preserved as DNA: 42 bases, with reading frame beginning at the first base. TCRbeta CDR3 regions were amplified from genomic DNA using the immunoSEQ Assay, a bias-controlled multiplex PCR. Under the source paper's analysis protocol: Nucleated cell counts per sample were estimated from amplification of reference gene primers within the assay. Sequence reads were collapsed and filtered to measure the absolute abundance of every unique TCRbeta CDR3 rearrangement. For each sample, productive Simpson clonality was calculated as the square root of Simpson's diversity index across productive rearrangements. TCRdb holds this immuneACCESS table with in-frame rearrangements only. Some clones are missing; in checked studies, unresolved V genes explain under half, and the rest has no known cause. V and J calls and clone size are copied from that table; D and trimming were computed from the DNA. The sample includes about 160,000 clones, with around four fifths observed a single time. The ten top clones hold 7.5% to 8% of the sample.

The sample was peripheral blood. The clonotype was recovered from a man between 35 and 55 years old who had recovered from COVID-19. Here the chain combines TRBV27 and TRBJ1-1, with TRBD1 perhaps the D gene, on 5 matching bases. The CDR3 reads as follows: CASSWGGVGTEAFF. The bases are TGTGCCAGCAGTTGGGGAGGGGTGGGCACTGAAGCTTTCTTT.